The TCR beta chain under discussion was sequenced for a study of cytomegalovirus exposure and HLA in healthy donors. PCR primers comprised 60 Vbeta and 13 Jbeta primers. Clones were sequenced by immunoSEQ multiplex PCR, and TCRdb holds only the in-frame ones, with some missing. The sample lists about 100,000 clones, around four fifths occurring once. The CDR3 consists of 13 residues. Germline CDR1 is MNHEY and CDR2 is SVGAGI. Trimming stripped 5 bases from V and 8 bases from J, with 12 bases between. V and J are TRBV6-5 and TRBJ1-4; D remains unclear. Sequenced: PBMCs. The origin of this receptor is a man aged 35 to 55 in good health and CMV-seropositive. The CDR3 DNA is TGTGCCAGCAGTCTCGGGGTGCGAGAAAAACTGTTTTTT. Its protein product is CASSLGVREKLFF.